Shown below are 20 T cell receptor beta chains from a single sample sequenced in a study of graft-versus-host responses after intestinal transplantation. Assay: immunoSEQ multiplex PCR; the TCRdb copy retains only in-frame clones and omits some. The profile shows approximately 58,000 clones, about 90% of them singletons. This specimen was PBMCs, taken 26 days after transplant. These receptors all stem from a human patient who received an intestinal transplant, so some T cells may come from the graft donor.

The V call is TRBV5-4, the J call TRBJ1-2, with 9 positions matching TRBD1. V was pared by 3 bases and J by 4 bases, with 7 bases of the junction left unmatched. This CDR3 is built from 15 residues. Germline V gene lookup returns CDR1 SGHNT and CDR2 YYREEE (reference sequence). CDR3 DNA sequence: TGTGCCAGCAGCTGGGGACAGGGAGTTATCTATGGCTACACCTTC. Amino acid sequence: CASSWGQGVIYGYTF.

The chain is built from TRBV27 and TRBJ1-2; no definite D call. CDR1 and CDR2 (germline): MNHEY, SMNVEV (reference sequence). The V end lost 0 bases, the J end lost 8 bases, and 10 bases lay between the germline ends. The CDR3 contains 13 residues. CDR3 protein: CASSLSRGHGYTF. CDR3 nucleotide sequence: TGTGCCAGCAGTTTATCGAGAGGGCACGGCTACACCTTC.

The CDR3: CASSYRVSYEQYF. CDR3 in DNA: TGTGCCAGCAGTTACAGGGTATCCTACGAGCAGTACTTC. The chain combines TRBV27 with TRBJ2-7; tentatively, D is TRBD1 (6 bases). The CDR3 is made up of 13 amino acids. Deletions cut 4 bases from V and 1 base from J, with 8 bases between. Germline CDR1 and CDR2: MNHEY and SMNVEV (reference sequence).

The V gene is TRBV5-5, the J gene TRBJ2-6, with D maybe TRBD1 (6 bases). Germline-derived CDR1 and CDR2 are SGHKS and YYEKEE (reference sequence). The ends were cut back, 4 bases at V and 0 bases at J, with 11 bases in the middle. The CDR3 extends over 16 amino acids. CDR3 amino acids: CASSLTGVSGANVLTF. The CDR3 DNA follows: TGTGCCAGCAGCCTGACAGGAGTCTCTGGGGCCAACGTCCTGACTTTC.

The V gene is TRBV30, the J gene TRBJ1-5; D possibly corresponds to TRBD1 (6 bases). Germline V lookup: CDR1 GTSNPN, CDR2 SVGIG (reference sequence). The V end lost 0 bases, the J end lost 11 bases, and 8 bases lay between the germline ends. This CDR3 has 11 amino acids. This CDR3 reads CAWSVDRTQHF. As DNA, the CDR3 is TGTGCCTGGAGTGTAGACAGGACCCAGCATTTT.

The chain links TRBV29-1 to TRBJ1-1, with 9 bases that match TRBD1. The CDR3 is made up of 11 amino acids. With 8 bases clipped from V and 6 bases from J, the junction kept 4 bases outside the gene matches. Per germline, CDR1 SQVTM and CDR2 ANQGSEA. This chain's CDR3 is CSSYRGPEAFF. As DNA, the CDR3 is TGCAGCTCGTACAGGGGGCCTGAAGCTTTCTTT.

This clone was observed a handful of times. The J gene is TRBJ1-5, the V gene TRBV7-2; D gene uncertain. The V gene lost 0 bases and the J gene lost 7 bases, with 10 bases spanning the gap. CDR3 length: 14 amino acids. Germline V CDR1 and CDR2: SGHTA, FQGNSA. The DNA of the CDR3 is TGTGCCAGCAGCTTAGCGGCGGGAGAGCAGCCCCAGCATTTT. Its translation is CASSLAAGEQPQHF.

This chain uses TRBV11-2 with TRBJ2-7; 7 positions agree with TRBD2. This CDR3 region has 14 residues. Germline CDR1 SGHAT, CDR2 FQNNGV. J lost 1 base, V lost 5 bases, and 5 bases had no gene match. The CDR3 protein is CASSGLVRSYEQYF. The CDR3 DNA follows: TGTGCCAGCAGCGGACTAGTGCGATCCTACGAGCAGTACTTC.

This clone was observed a single time. CDR3: CASSLSVAANQPQHF. DNA for the CDR3: TGTGCCAGCAGCTTATCAGTGGCAGCGAATCAGCCCCAGCATTTT. This chain connects TRBV5-6 to TRBJ1-5; D not resolved. CDR1 is SGHDT and CDR2 is YYEEEE in the germline V gene. V was clipped by 2 bases and J by 4 bases, with 13 bases between them. The CDR3 loop spans 15 amino acids. Based on the CDR3 plus reference TRBV5-6 and TRBJ1-5, the full variable domain is DAGVTQSPTHLIKTRGQQVTLRCSPKSGHDTVSWYQQALGQGPQFIFQYYEEEERQRGNFPDRFSGHQFPNYSSELNVNALLLGDSALYLCASSLSVAANQPQHFGDGTRLSIL.

The chain carries TRBV7-9 and TRBJ1-1, with 9 nucleotides matching TRBD1. Losses at the gene ends were 5 bases for V and 5 bases for J; bases not matched to a gene: 9. This CDR3 is 15 amino acids long. Germline loops: CDR1 SEHNR, CDR2 FQNEAQ (reference sequence). The CDR3 DNA is TGTGCCAGCAGCGTCACCGGGACAGGGTATACTGAAGCTTTCTTT. It yields the protein CASSVTGTGYTEAFF.

The chain couples TRBV27 to TRBJ2-7; TRBD1 is a possible D gene (6 bases). This CDR3 comprises 15 residues. Looked up from germline, CDR1 is MNHEY and CDR2 is SMNVEV (reference sequence). V was shortened by 2 bases and J by 7 bases, with 18 bases between the two germline ends. CDR3 loop: CASSLNPVRGGEQYF. CDR3 in DNA: TGTGCCAGCAGTTTAAACCCCGTCAGGGGCGGTGAGCAGTACTTC.

The gene calls are TRBV30 and TRBJ2-2; weak D call: TRBD2 (5 bases). The germline CDR1 and CDR2 sequences are GTSNPN and SVGIG (reference sequence). V lost 4 bases to trimming and J lost 6 bases, with 24 bases between them. The CDR3 length is 17 residues. CDR3 DNA: TGTGCCTGGACCGGGTACTGGGAACGGGGAGTACCCGGGGAGCTGTTTTTT. Translating gives CAWTGYWERGVPGELFF.

The genes are TRBV6-4 and TRBJ2-2, with D maybe TRBD2 (5 bases). V lost 0 bases, J lost 5 bases, and 7 bases lay in between. Germline V gives CDR1 MRHNA, CDR2 SNTAGT. The CDR3 contains 14 residues. In DNA, the CDR3 is TGTGCCAGCAGTGACTCCCCGGGGACCGGGGAGCTGTTTTTT. Translation: CASSDSPGTGELFF.

V and J are TRBV5-4 and TRBJ2-1, with 12 nucleotides matching TRBD2. The CDR3 is 15 amino acids. Germline V gene sequence: CDR1 SGHNT, CDR2 YYREEE (reference sequence). Trimming at V came to 3 bases and at J to 7 bases, leaving 5 bases not matched to a gene. CDR3 amino acids: CASSSGLAGINEQFF. The DNA for the CDR3 is TGTGCCAGCAGCTCAGGACTAGCGGGAATTAATGAGCAGTTCTTC.

The chain is built from TRBV5-1 and TRBJ2-1; D might be TRBD1 (5 bases). V was clipped by 4 bases and J by 3 bases, with 8 bases between them. The germline V gene has CDR1 SGHRS and CDR2 YFSETQ. The CDR3 has 13 amino acids. The CDR3: CASSTTGYNEQFF. The CDR3 DNA is TGCGCCAGCAGCACCACAGGCTACAATGAGCAGTTCTTC.

The chain is built from TRBV6-1 and TRBJ2-7, with no clear D. The V end was cut by 5 bases, the J end by 0 bases, with 14 bases between. Germline V gives CDR1 MNHNS, CDR2 SASEGT. CDR3 length: 15 amino acids. The CDR3, as DNA: TGTGCCAGCAGTCCCTACCTGGGCGCCTCCTACGAGCAGTACTTC. Amino acid sequence: CASSPYLGASYEQYF.

The chain couples TRBV7-3 to TRBJ2-4; 7 nucleotides align to TRBD1. Losses at the gene ends were 0 bases for V and 4 bases for J; bases not matched to a gene: 3. This CDR3 contains 15 residues. Germline V lookup: CDR1 SGHTA, CDR2 FQGTGA. CDR3 nucleotides: TGTGCCAGCAGCTTAACAGGGACAGAGAAAAACATTCAGTACTTC. It yields the protein CASSLTGTEKNIQYF. Complete variable domain (other parts from reference TRBV7-3 and TRBJ2-4): GAGVSQTPSNKVTEKGKYVELRCDPISGHTALYWYRQSLGQGPEFLIYFQGTGAADDSGLPNDRFFAVRPEGSVSTLKIQRTERGDSAVYLCASSLTGTEKNIQYFGAGTRLSVL.

This clone was seen a few times. Other DNA sequences in this specimen translate into the identical CDR3. The V and J genes are TRBV5-1 and TRBJ2-7; 8 nucleotides align to TRBD1. V lost 2 bases and J lost 2; bases outside the gene matches: 3. The CDR3 length is 14 residues. Germline V gives CDR1 SGHRS, CDR2 YFSETQ. In DNA, the CDR3 is TGCGCCAGCAGCTTAGGGACAGGACCCTACGAGCAGTACTTC. Protein: CASSLGTGPYEQYF.

The V call is TRBV9, the J call TRBJ2-6; TRBD2 is a possible D gene (5 bases). CDR1 and CDR2 from the germline V gene are SGDLS and YYNGEE. Trimming shortened V by 0 bases and J by 0 bases, and 13 bases separated the two germline ends. The CDR3 has 18 residues. The CDR3 spells CASSVEWTADSGANVLTF. The DNA of the CDR3 is TGTGCCAGCAGCGTAGAGTGGACTGCCGACTCTGGGGCCAACGTCCTGACTTTC.

V and J are TRBV5-4 and TRBJ1-1; no reliable D call. CDR1 and CDR2 (germline): SGHNT, YYREEE (reference sequence). CDR3 length: 13 residues. V lost 1 base and J lost 4, with 8 bases in between. Written as DNA, the CDR3 is TGTGCCAGCAGCTTGTTGACTGGCACTGAAGCTTTCTTT. It is translated as CASSLLTGTEAFF.